The source of this TCR beta chain is a study of blood T cell repertoires in COVID-19. Assignments of participants to cohorts depended upon their own reported clinical history. Germline CDR1 reads KGHSH; CDR2 reads LQKENI. V lost 6 bases to trimming and J lost 4 bases; unmatched junction nucleotides: 5. This CDR3 is 13 amino acids long. Remarks on this clone: The same CDR3 is also encoded by other DNA sequences in this sample.

TCRdb's table, derived via immunoSEQ multiplex PCR, lists solely in-frame clones and lacks some. In the table there are approximately 330,000 clones, about nine tenths of which are singletons. Sequenced material: PBMCs or T cells enriched from blood (not recorded which). The chain joins TRBV18 to TRBJ1-2, with 7 bases that match TRBD1. This receptor was identified in a woman in her thirties who had recovered from COVID-19. This CDR3 reads CASSPDRAYGYTF. The CDR3 DNA sequence: TGTGCCAGCTCTCCCGACAGGGCCTATGGCTACACCTTC.